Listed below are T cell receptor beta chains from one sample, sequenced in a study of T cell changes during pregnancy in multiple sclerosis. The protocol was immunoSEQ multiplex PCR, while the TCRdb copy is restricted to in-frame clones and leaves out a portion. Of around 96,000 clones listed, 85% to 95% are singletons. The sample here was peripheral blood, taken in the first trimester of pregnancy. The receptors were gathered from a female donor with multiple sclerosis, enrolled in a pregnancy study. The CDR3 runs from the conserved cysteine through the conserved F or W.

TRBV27,CASSYQGLAYEQYF
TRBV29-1,CSGGPAQGGGYTF
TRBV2,CASSEGEGGTMNTEAFF
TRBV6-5,CASRELAGQPDTQYF
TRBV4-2,CASSQEDSGASYEQYF
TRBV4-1,CASSQDRGTQYF
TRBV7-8,CASSLRRTGTEAFF
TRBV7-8,CAGGTDHNSPLHF
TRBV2,CASRPGQFEKLFF
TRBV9,CASSVVGAMNTEAFF
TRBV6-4,CASSNRGSGANVLTF
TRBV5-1,CASSSGLKSTDTQYF
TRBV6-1,CASSVETVNQPQHF
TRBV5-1,CASSLAWGTGTSQETQYF
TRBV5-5,CASSLPSLGGYNEQFF
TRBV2,CASSYTTETYGYTF
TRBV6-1,CASSSTGSYGYTF
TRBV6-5,CASSYSGADTEAFF
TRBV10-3,CAISVDSYRTEAFF
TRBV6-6,CASINRRNIQYF
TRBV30,CAWRHRDRGRTEAFF
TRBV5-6,CASSLGQANNQPQHF
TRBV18,CASSPPGLDYYNEQFF
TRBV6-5,CASSYWDRVGELFF
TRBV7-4,CASSPPLAGLNNEQFF
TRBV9,CASSPHPDRVTEAFF
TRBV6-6,CASSPVAGGTGNTIYF
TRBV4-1,CASSQDSAYEQYF
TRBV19,CASRQGGKNIQYF
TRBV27,CASSLQGLRTDTQYF
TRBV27,CASSYRTGGGYGYTF